A single sample is the source of the 17 T cell receptor beta chains below, sequenced in a study of shared clonotypes between healthy human individuals. The naive CD8 fraction comprised CD45RO-negative cells positively selected for CCR7 and excluded terminally differentiated effector memory CD45RA+ cells. Libraries were prepared by immunoSEQ multiplex PCR; TCRdb keeps only in-frame clonotypes and omits some of them. The table lists millions of clones, approximately 95% of them singletons. The material sequenced was naive CD8+ T cells sorted from blood. All receptors come from a man aged 18 to 29 in good health.

The chain combines TRBV7-2 with TRBJ2-7, with D hard to call. In germline, CDR1 is SGHTA, CDR2 FQGNSA. V lost 1 base to trimming and J lost 2 bases, with 6 bases between them. This CDR3 comprises 13 residues. Written as DNA, the CDR3 is TGTGCCAGCAGCTTAGAGACACCCTACGAGCAGTACTTC. It translates to CASSLETPYEQYF.

To note about this clone: Other DNA sequences within the sample encode an identical CDR3. The chain has TRBV7-9 and TRBJ1-1; no definite D call. There are 12 residues in the CDR3. Trimming left V 1 base short and J 6 bases short, with 6 bases between. From germline, CDR1 is SEHNR and CDR2 FQNEAQ (reference sequence). CDR3 sequence: CASSLDGAEAFF. The CDR3 DNA reads as TGTGCCAGCAGCTTAGATGGGGCTGAAGCTTTCTTT.

The V call is TRBV13, the J call TRBJ1-1, with TRBD1 as a possible D gene (5 bases). V was trimmed by 2 bases and J by 0 bases, leaving 10 bases between them. The CDR3 covers 15 residues. CDR1 is PRHDT, CDR2 FYEKMQ, per germline (reference sequence). The CDR3 DNA sequence: TGTGCCAGCAGCTTACGGGACGGCATGAACACTGAAGCTTTCTTT. Its translation: CASSLRDGMNTEAFF. The whole variable domain, filled in from reference TRBV13 and TRBJ1-1, reads AAGVIQSPRHLIKEKRETATLKCYPIPRHDTVYWYQQGPGQDPQFLISFYEKMQSDKGSIPDRFSAQQFSDYHSELNMSSLELGDSALYFCASSLRDGMNTEAFFGQGTRLTVV.

This sequence joins TRBV12-5 and TRBJ1-1; D is undetermined. CDR1 LGHNT and CDR2 FRNRAP come from the germline V gene. This CDR3 is 15 amino acids long. Trimming removed 1 base at V and 1 base at J, with 10 bases between. CDR3 protein: CASGLGSVSNTEAFF. The CDR3 DNA sequence: TGTGCTAGTGGTTTGGGGTCGGTGTCGAACACTGAAGCTTTCTTT.

Worth noting for this clone: Other DNA sequences in this sample translate to the same CDR3. The chain links TRBV7-9 to TRBJ2-1; D is undetermined. The CDR3 has 13 residues. Germline V gene lookup returns CDR1 SEHNR and CDR2 FQNEAQ (reference sequence). Trimming removed 3 bases at V and 1 base at J, with 4 bases between. The CDR3 DNA follows: TGTGCCAGCAGCTTCGTGTCCTACAATGAGCAGTTCTTC. Its translation is CASSFVSYNEQFF.

The chain recombines TRBV7-9 with TRBJ1-2; D is ambiguous. Germline V CDR1 and CDR2: SEHNR, FQNEAQ (reference sequence). Trimming removed 1 base at V and 5 bases at J, with 14 bases between. The CDR3 has 15 amino acids. Written as DNA, the CDR3 is TGTGCCAGCAGCTTAGTTGAGGATTACTATTATGGCTACACCTTC. This encodes CASSLVEDYYYGYTF. Using reference TRBV7-9 and TRBJ1-2 for the parts outside the CDR3, the full variable domain is DTGVSQNPRHKITKRGQNVTFRCDPISEHNRLYWYRQTLGQGPEFLTYFQNEAQLEKSRLLSDRFSAERPKGSFSTLEIQRTEQGDSAMYLCASSLVEDYYYGYTFGSGTRLTVV.

V is TRBV19 and J is TRBJ2-7; tentatively, D is TRBD1 or TRBD2 (5 bases each). Trimming left V 5 bases short and J 1 base short, with 12 bases between. Germline assignment: CDR1 LNHDA and CDR2 SQIVND (reference sequence). CDR3 length equals 14 residues. The CDR3 nucleotides read TGTGCCAGTAGTCCCTGGGGGTCTTCCTACGAGCAGTACTTC. It specifies CASSPWGSSYEQYF.

CDR3 bases: TGTGCCAGCAGCTTGTCAGGGACAAATCAGCCCCAGCATTTT. This gives the protein CASSLSGTNQPQHF. The gene calls are TRBV7-9 and TRBJ1-5; D might be TRBD1 (6 bases). The V gene's germline CDR1 is SEHNR and CDR2 FQNEAQ (reference sequence). Between the trimmed V and J ends, which lost 3 bases and 4 bases, there was a span of 10 bases. CDR3 length: 14 amino acids. The variable domain in full, completed from reference TRBV7-9 and TRBJ1-5, reads DTGVSQNPRHKITKRGQNVTFRCDPISEHNRLYWYRQTLGQGPEFLTYFQNEAQLEKSRLLSDRFSAERPKGSFSTLEIQRTEQGDSAMYLCASSLSGTNQPQHFGDGTRLSIL.

The chain employs TRBV29-1 and TRBJ2-5; a weak D match, TRBD1 (6 bases). The CDR3 runs to 17 residues. Germline-derived CDR1 and CDR2 are SQVTM and ANQGSEA. With 8 bases removed from V and 5 bases from J, the gap between germline ends came to 30 bases. The CDR3 protein is CSTWTPGQGPLGETQYF. The CDR3 nucleotides are TGCAGCACCTGGACCCCTGGTCAGGGGCCTTTGGGGGAGACCCAGTACTTC.

The J gene is TRBJ2-5, the V gene TRBV11-2, with 8 nucleotides matching TRBD1. The CDR3 is 16 residues long. Germline-derived CDR1 and CDR2 are SGHAT and FQNNGV. Trimming removed 0 bases from V and 4 bases from J; junction bases left unmatched: 7. In DNA, the CDR3 is TGTGCCAGCAGCTTAGACTCCAGGGGGCGTTTAGAGACCCAGTACTTC. Protein product: CASSLDSRGRLETQYF. Full variable domain (missing parts from reference TRBV11-2 and TRBJ2-5): EAGVAQSPRYKIIEKRQSVAFWCNPISGHATLYWYQQILGQGPKLLIQFQNNGVVDDSQLPKDRFSAERLKGVDSTLKIQPAKLEDSAVYLCASSLDSRGRLETQYFGPGTRLLVL.

This sequence joins TRBV28 and TRBJ2-5; weak D call: TRBD2 (5 bases). In germline, CDR1 is MDHEN, CDR2 SYDVKM. The CDR3 totals 14 residues. The V gene lost 7 bases and the J gene lost 5 bases, with 17 bases spanning the gap. The CDR3 sequence: CASNPRGLRETQYF. DNA for the CDR3: TGTGCCAGCAACCCGCGAGGGCTCCGGGAGACCCAGTACTTC.

This chain connects TRBV29-1 to TRBJ2-7; 9 bases align to TRBD1. From germline, CDR1 is SQVTM and CDR2 ANQGSEA. J lost 5 bases, V lost 3 bases, and 11 bases had no gene match. The length of the CDR3 is 15 residues. The CDR3 region is CSVEDGQGIRNEQYF. The CDR3 nucleotides are TGCAGCGTTGAGGACGGACAGGGGATTAGGAACGAGCAGTACTTC.

This clone was detected only once. The same CDR3 also results from other DNA sequences found in this sample. The rearrangement joins TRBV10-3 to TRBJ1-2; D is uncertain. This CDR3 has 13 residues. Germline V gene sequence: CDR1 ENHRY, CDR2 SYGVKD. V lost 2 bases to trimming and J lost 5 bases, with 9 bases between them. DNA of the CDR3: TGTGCCATCAGTGAGGGGAGGAGTTATGGCTACACCTTC. It yields the protein CAISEGRSYGYTF.

The CDR3 here is CASSHDETDTQYF. The CDR3 coding sequence is TGCGCCAGCAGCCATGACGAGACAGATACGCAGTATTTT. The V call is TRBV5-1, the J call TRBJ2-3; D is unresolved. Germline CDR1 and CDR2: SGHRS and YFSETQ. The length of the CDR3 is 13 residues. V was trimmed by 4 bases and J by 3 bases, leaving 9 bases between them.

The rearrangement uses TRBV27 and TRBJ1-1; perhaps TRBD1 as D (5 bases). Germline CDR1 is MNHEY and CDR2 is SMNVEV (reference sequence). The CDR3 consists of 14 residues. The V end lost 6 bases, the J end lost 7 bases, and 18 bases lay between the germline ends. CDR3 sequence reads: CASRTHRAGSEAFF. The CDR3 coding sequence is TGTGCCAGCAGGACCCATCGGGCAGGGAGTGAAGCTTTCTTT.

About this clone: Different DNA sequences within this sample yield the same CDR3. V gene TRBV6-6 combines with J gene TRBJ2-1; unclear D gene. CDR1 MNHNY and CDR2 SVGAGI come from the germline V gene (reference sequence). V lost 2 bases, J lost 8 bases, and 4 bases lay in between. The CDR3 is made up of 11 amino acids. CDR3 region: CASSYPDEQFF. CDR3 bases: TGTGCCAGCAGTTACCCCGATGAGCAGTTCTTC.

The chain employs TRBV7-9 and TRBJ2-5; D gene unclear. V gave up 0 bases and J gave up 0 bases, with 5 bases separating them. From germline, CDR1 is SEHNR and CDR2 FQNEAQ (reference sequence). This CDR3 is 14 amino acids long. As DNA, the CDR3 is TGTGCCAGCAGCTTAGCTGAGTACCAAGAGACCCAGTACTTC. Protein: CASSLAEYQETQYF.